This TCR beta chain emerged from a study of blood T cell repertoires in COVID-19. About the study: From the United States, Italy and Spain came samples of acute and convalescent COVID-19.

This clone appeared a single time. In the original processing: The assay estimated nucleated cells by amplifying reference gene primers. Assay: immunoSEQ multiplex PCR; the TCRdb copy retains only in-frame clones and omits some. For V, J and clone size, that table is used; D and trimming come from the DNA. The table lists approximately 120,000 clones, around 83% of them singletons, with 15% to 20% in the top ten. Trimming took 6 bases from V and 0 from J; bases not matched to a gene: 4. Germline loops: CDR1 MNHEY, CDR2 SVGAGI. The CDR3 totals 15 residues. The TCR was taken from a man under 40 who had recovered from COVID-19. The chain is built from TRBV6-5 and TRBJ1-4, with 7 bases lining up with TRBD1. The sample was PBMCs or T cells enriched from blood (not recorded which). The CDR3 reads CASSRDSATNEKLFF. The CDR3 DNA reads TGTGCCAGCAGCAGGGACAGTGCAACTAATGAAAAACTGTTTTTT.